The 26 T cell receptor beta chains reported below all come from one sample, sequenced in a study of beta chain features in type 1 diabetes. These TCRs' antigens remain unknown. Study-wide findings and caveats: The study found moderately but significantly shorter TCRB CDR3s in all four CD4+ subsets of Type 1 diabetes patients.

All of the isolated RNA was reverse transcribed, so expressed TCRB transcripts were sequenced. Only in-frame clones appear in the TCRdb table, and some are missing; sequencing was by immunoSEQ multiplex PCR. The table records approximately 730,000 clones, 13% of them present only once. Specimen: naive CD4+ T cells from blood. The receptors stem from a man between 18 and 29 years old with type 1 diabetes.

In this sample, this clone turned up a few times. This chain joins TRBV4-1 and TRBJ1-6, with 9 bases fitting TRBD1. With 2 bases clipped from V and 7 bases from J, the junction kept 9 bases outside the gene matches. The V gene's germline CDR1 is MGHRA and CDR2 YSYEKL. The CDR3 loop spans 17 amino acids. The CDR3: CASSQLGSGTGNSPLHF. DNA of the CDR3: TGCGCCAGCAGCCAATTGGGGTCCGGGACAGGGAATTCACCCCTCCACTTT.

The chain has TRBV4-1 and TRBJ1-2, with D uncertain. This CDR3 comprises 15 residues. In germline, CDR1 is MGHRA, CDR2 YSYEKL. Trimming took off 0 bases at V and 4 bases at J, with 12 bases between the two ends. DNA for the CDR3: TGCGCCAGCAGCCAAGAGGAGGCGGGCCCCTATGGCTACACCTTC. This gives the protein CASSQEEAGPYGYTF.

Only a few counts were recorded for this clone. V usage is TRBV14 and J usage is TRBJ2-1; D not certain. Germline CDR1 reads SGHDN; CDR2 reads FVKESK. This CDR3 is built from 15 residues. Trimming left V 4 bases short and J 0 bases short, with 10 bases between. CDR3 sequence (DNA): TGTGCCAGCAGCCGCCAGGTGAGCTCCTACAATGAGCAGTTCTTC. It specifies CASSRQVSSYNEQFF.

This clone turned up a few times. The gene calls are TRBV9 and TRBJ2-7, with D possibly matching TRBD1 (5 bases). V was pared by 0 bases and J by 2 bases, with 9 bases between. The germline gives CDR1 SGDLS, CDR2 YYNGEE. This CDR3 contains 14 residues. The CDR3 loop is CASSVGNRPYEQYF. CDR3 in DNA: TGTGCCAGCAGCGTAGGGAACAGGCCCTACGAGCAGTACTTC.

In this sample, this clone turned up a few times. Other nucleotide sequences from this sample produce the same CDR3. CDR3 in DNA: TGTGCCTGGAGTTCACAGGGAAATCAGCCCCAGCATTTT. Translating gives CAWSSQGNQPQHF. This chain joins TRBV30 and TRBJ1-5; perhaps TRBD1 as D (6 bases). Trimming took 2 bases from V and 4 from J, leaving 9 bases between them. This CDR3 region has 13 residues. The germline CDR1 and CDR2 sequences are GTSNPN and SVGIG (reference sequence).

The gene calls are TRBV30 and TRBJ1-3; D not resolved. Germline V CDR1 and CDR2: GTSNPN, SVGIG (reference sequence). The CDR3 length is 13 residues. Trimming removed 3 bases at V and 4 bases at J, with 10 bases between. CDR3 loop: CAWSPPRGNTIYF. In nucleotides, the CDR3 is TGTGCCTGGAGCCCTCCTCGAGGAAACACCATATATTTT.

Note on this clone: This CDR3 is also generated by other DNA sequences in the sample. The gene calls are TRBV30 and TRBJ2-2; perhaps D is TRBD1 or TRBD2 (6 bases each). V was pared by 0 bases and J by 6 bases, with 8 bases between. There are 13 residues in the CDR3. Looked up from germline, CDR1 is GTSNPN and CDR2 is SVGIG (reference sequence). CDR3 nucleotides: TGTGCCTGGAGTGTAGGGGGGCCCGGGGAGCTGTTTTTT. It specifies CAWSVGGPGELFF.

This clone has more than one count but fewer than ten. This chain connects TRBV10-3 to TRBJ2-3; tentatively, D is TRBD1 (6 bases). V lost 5 bases and J lost 3, with 15 bases in between. The CDR3 runs to 15 residues. The germline V gene encodes CDR1 ENHRY and CDR2 SYGVKD. The CDR3 DNA reads TGTGCCATCAGTTGGACAGACGGACCTACAGATACGCAGTATTTT. It yields the protein CAISWTDGPTDTQYF.

This clone was observed a few times. The CDR3 is CASRLPGTALLGPGDTQYF. The CDR3 DNA reads as TGTGCCAGCAGGCTACCCGGGACAGCCCTTTTGGGCCCCGGGGATACGCAGTATTTT. The chain has TRBV28 and TRBJ2-3, with TRBD1 matching 7 bases. The CDR3 is made up of 19 amino acids. V lost 6 bases, J lost 6 bases, and 24 bases stayed unmatched. From germline, CDR1 is MDHEN and CDR2 SYDVKM.

This clone was seen a few times. The chain employs TRBV4-1 and TRBJ1-2; no definite D call. The V end lost 0 bases, the J end lost 0 bases, and 5 bases lay between the germline ends. The length of the CDR3 is 14 residues. Germline CDR1 and CDR2: MGHRA and YSYEKL. CDR3 amino acids: CASSQEGTNYGYTF. DNA of the CDR3: TGCGCCAGCAGCCAAGAAGGTACTAACTATGGCTACACCTTC.

This chain connects TRBV19 to TRBJ1-2; 7 nucleotides agree with TRBD1. Germline V lookup: CDR1 LNHDA, CDR2 SQIVND (reference sequence). J lost 0 bases, V lost 7 bases, and 11 bases had no gene match. There are 16 residues in the CDR3. The CDR3 DNA follows: TGTGCCAGTATCCCGACAGGGACTTCCACTAACTATGGCTACACCTTC. This sequence encodes CASIPTGTSTNYGYTF.

The sample holds a few counts of this clone. The chain couples TRBV28 to TRBJ1-3; D gene uncertain. CDR1 is MDHEN, CDR2 SYDVKM, per germline. There are 15 residues in the CDR3. V dropped 2 bases and J dropped 0 bases, with 8 bases sitting between them. The CDR3: CASSLQAISGNTIYF. In DNA, the CDR3 is TGTGCCAGCAGTTTACAGGCCATCTCTGGAAACACCATATATTTT.

This chain uses TRBV6-1 with TRBJ2-7; D ambiguous. CDR3 length: 14 amino acids. CDR1 is MNHNS, CDR2 SASEGT, per germline. V lost 1 base and J lost 0, with 7 bases in between. The CDR3 DNA follows: TGTGCCAGCAGTGAAGTTGCGGCCTCCTACGAGCAGTACTTC. It translates to CASSEVAASYEQYF.

This clone was detected a few times. The chain combines TRBV2 with TRBJ1-5; 12 positions match TRBD1. This CDR3 comprises 15 residues. J was trimmed by 9 bases and V by 6 bases; bases with no gene match: 9. Looked up from germline, CDR1 is SNHLY and CDR2 is FYNNEI. The CDR3: CASSTGTGGGLPQHF. Written as DNA, the CDR3 is TGTGCCAGCAGCACCGGGACAGGGGGCGGACTGCCCCAGCATTTT.

This chain uses TRBV5-1 with TRBJ2-7, with 7 bases matching TRBD1. The CDR3 is 15 residues long. Germline CDR1 and CDR2: SGHRS and YFSETQ. V lost 0 bases, J lost 2 bases, and 5 bases stayed unmatched. CDR3 DNA sequence: TGCGCCAGCAGCTTGGAGGGGACAGTCACCTACGAGCAGTACTTC. This codes for CASSLEGTVTYEQYF. Complete variable domain (other parts from reference TRBV5-1 and TRBJ2-7): KAGVTQTPRYLIKTRGQQVTLSCSPISGHRSVSWYQQTPGQGLQFLFEYFSETQRNKGNFPGRFSGRQFSNSRSEMNVSTLELGDSALYLCASSLEGTVTYEQYFGPGTRLTVT.

This clone has only a few counts. The CDR3 region is CASSLRGLNQPQHF. The CDR3 DNA follows: TGTGCCAGCAGTTTACGGGGTCTCAATCAGCCCCAGCATTTT. This chain links TRBV28 with TRBJ1-5; D is uncertain. Germline assignment: CDR1 MDHEN and CDR2 SYDVKM. CDR3 length: 14 amino acids. V was cut by 2 bases and J by 3 bases, with 8 bases left in between.

The chain carries TRBV7-2 and TRBJ1-3; 8 bases fit TRBD1. CDR3 length equals 14 residues. Germline V gives CDR1 SGHTA, CDR2 FQGNSA. Trimming at V came to 3 bases and at J to 2 bases, leaving 0 bases not matched to a gene. The CDR3 sequence is CASSLDRAGNTIYF. The CDR3 coding sequence is TGTGCCAGCAGCTTGGACAGGGCTGGAAACACCATATATTTT.

This chain uses TRBV6-5 with TRBJ2-5; no reliable D call. Germline V gene data show CDR1 as MNHEY and CDR2 as SVGAGI. This CDR3 region has 15 residues. With 7 bases removed from V and 4 bases from J, the gap between germline ends came to 19 bases. CDR3 bases: TGTGCCAGCACTACTCAGCGTTCCGGTCGAGAGACCCAGTACTTC. Residues: CASTTQRSGRETQYF.

This clone came up a few times. The chain couples TRBV7-8 to TRBJ2-2, with a weak D call TRBD1 (6 bases). CDR1 SGHVS and CDR2 FQNEAQ come from the germline V gene. The CDR3 spans 16 residues. Deletions cut 4 bases from V and 6 bases from J, with 18 bases between. The CDR3 DNA sequence: TGTGCCAGCAGCTCAAACAGGGTACTTGAATCCGGGGAGCTGTTTTTT. It codes for CASSSNRVLESGELFF. The full variable domain, in which reference TRBV7-8 and TRBJ2-2 provide the parts outside the CDR3, is GAGVSQSPRYKVAKRGQDVALRCDPISGHVSLFWYQQALGQGPEFLTYFQNEAQLDKSGLPSDRFFAERPEGSVSTLKIQRTQQEDSAVYLCASSSNRVLESGELFFGEGSRLTVL.

This clone was observed a few times. The chain carries TRBV6-5 and TRBJ1-5, with D perhaps TRBD1 (6 bases). With 6 bases removed from V and 0 bases from J, the gap between germline ends came to 12 bases. Germline lookup yields CDR1 MNHEY and CDR2 SVGAGI. This CDR3 spans 15 amino acids. This CDR3 reads CASSRTDNSNQPQHF. In nucleotides, the CDR3 is TGTGCCAGCAGCCGGACAGATAATAGCAATCAGCCCCAGCATTTT.

V and J are TRBV10-2 and TRBJ1-5, with unresolved D. Germline-derived CDR1 and CDR2 are WSHSY and SAAADI. This CDR3 comprises 14 residues. Trimming removed 2 bases at V and 6 bases at J, with 11 bases between. The CDR3: CASSEGPWGQPQHF. Written as DNA, the CDR3 is TGCGCCAGCAGTGAGGGCCCCTGGGGTCAGCCCCAGCATTTT.

To note about this clone: The sample carries other DNA sequences with the same CDR3. The chain combines TRBV7-3 with TRBJ2-2; no definite D call. V lost 5 bases and J 2 bases, leaving 3 bases between the germline ends. Germline V gene sequence: CDR1 SGHTA, CDR2 FQGTGA. The CDR3 length is 12 residues. For the CDR3, the DNA is TGTGCCAGCAGCCCTAACACCGGGGAGCTGTTTTTT. This codes for CASSPNTGELFF. Complete variable domain (other parts from reference TRBV7-3 and TRBJ2-2): GAGVSQTPSNKVTEKGKYVELRCDPISGHTALYWYRQSLGQGPEFLIYFQGTGAADDSGLPNDRFFAVRPEGSVSTLKIQRTERGDSAVYLCASSPNTGELFFGEGSRLTVL.

This chain joins TRBV27 and TRBJ2-7, with no clear D. V was shortened by 5 bases and J by 2 bases, with 13 bases between the two germline ends. The germline V gene has CDR1 MNHEY and CDR2 SMNVEV (reference sequence). CDR3 length: 14 amino acids. CDR3 loop: CASSIQAGPYEQYF. The DNA of the CDR3 is TGTGCCAGCAGTATCCAAGCCGGACCCTACGAGCAGTACTTC.

The chain joins TRBV7-9 to TRBJ1-1; a possible D gene is TRBD1 (5 bases). There are 12 residues in the CDR3. Germline V gene sequence: CDR1 SEHNR, CDR2 FQNEAQ (reference sequence). The V end was cut by 3 bases, the J end by 11 bases, with 13 bases between. DNA for the CDR3: TGTGCCAGCAGCTTGGTGGGACCCGGGGCTTTCTTT. It encodes CASSLVGPGAFF.

The sample holds a few counts of this clone. V is TRBV30 and J is TRBJ1-2; 7 nucleotides align to TRBD1. The germline CDR1 and CDR2 sequences are GTSNPN and SVGIG (reference sequence). The J segment lost 3 bases and the V segment lost 5 bases, leaving 6 bases of the junction unmatched. The CDR3 sequence is 13 residues long. The CDR3 DNA is TGTGCCTGGGGACCGACAGGGCACTATGGCTACACCTTC. It codes for CAWGPTGHYGYTF.

This clone appeared a few times. The genes are TRBV4-2 and TRBJ2-2, with TRBD2 matching 10 bases. Looked up from germline, CDR1 is LGHNA and CDR2 is YNFKEQ. J was trimmed by 6 bases and V by 4 bases; bases with no gene match: 5. CDR3 size: 15 residues. The CDR3 bases are TGTGCCAGCAGCCCGGGGACTAGCGACGCCGGGGAGCTGTTTTTT. Protein product: CASSPGTSDAGELFF.